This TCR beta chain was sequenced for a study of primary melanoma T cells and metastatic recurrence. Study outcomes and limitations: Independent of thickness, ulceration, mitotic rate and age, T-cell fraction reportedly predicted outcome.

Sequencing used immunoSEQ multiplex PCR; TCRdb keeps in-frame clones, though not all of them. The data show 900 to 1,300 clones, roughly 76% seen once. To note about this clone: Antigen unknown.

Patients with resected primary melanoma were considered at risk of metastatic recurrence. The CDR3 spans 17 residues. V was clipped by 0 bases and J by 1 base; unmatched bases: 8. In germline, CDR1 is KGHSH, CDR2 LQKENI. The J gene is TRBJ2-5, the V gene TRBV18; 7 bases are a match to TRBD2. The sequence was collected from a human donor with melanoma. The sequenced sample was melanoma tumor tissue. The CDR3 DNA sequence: TGTGCCAGCTCACCACCCCCGACTAGCAGACTCCAAGAGACCCAGTACTTC. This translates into CASSPPPTSRLQETQYF.